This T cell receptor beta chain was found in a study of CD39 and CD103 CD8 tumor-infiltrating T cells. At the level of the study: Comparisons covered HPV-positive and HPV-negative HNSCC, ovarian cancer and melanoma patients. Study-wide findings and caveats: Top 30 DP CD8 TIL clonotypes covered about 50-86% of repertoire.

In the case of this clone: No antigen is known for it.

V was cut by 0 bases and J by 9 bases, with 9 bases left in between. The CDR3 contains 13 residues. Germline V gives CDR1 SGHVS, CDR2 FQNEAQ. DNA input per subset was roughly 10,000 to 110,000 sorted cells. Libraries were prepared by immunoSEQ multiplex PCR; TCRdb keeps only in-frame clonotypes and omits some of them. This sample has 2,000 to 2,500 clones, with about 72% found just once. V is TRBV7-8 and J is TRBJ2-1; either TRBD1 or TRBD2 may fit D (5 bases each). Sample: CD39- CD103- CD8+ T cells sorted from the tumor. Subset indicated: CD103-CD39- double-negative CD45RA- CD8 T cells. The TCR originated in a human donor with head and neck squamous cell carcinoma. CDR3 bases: TGTGCCAGCAGCTTAGCCGGGGCGCGTGAGCAGTTCTTC. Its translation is CASSLAGAREQFF.